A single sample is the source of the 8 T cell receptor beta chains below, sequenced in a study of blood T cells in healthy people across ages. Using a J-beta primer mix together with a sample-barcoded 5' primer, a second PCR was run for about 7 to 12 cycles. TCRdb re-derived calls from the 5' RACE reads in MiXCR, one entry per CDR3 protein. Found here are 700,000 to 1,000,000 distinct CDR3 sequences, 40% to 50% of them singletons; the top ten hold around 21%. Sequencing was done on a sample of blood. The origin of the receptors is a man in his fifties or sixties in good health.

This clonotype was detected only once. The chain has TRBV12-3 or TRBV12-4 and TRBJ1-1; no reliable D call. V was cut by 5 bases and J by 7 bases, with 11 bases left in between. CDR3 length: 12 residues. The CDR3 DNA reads TGTGCCAGCAGTCGGGCAGAGCTTGAAGCTTTCTTT. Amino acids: CASSRAELEAFF.

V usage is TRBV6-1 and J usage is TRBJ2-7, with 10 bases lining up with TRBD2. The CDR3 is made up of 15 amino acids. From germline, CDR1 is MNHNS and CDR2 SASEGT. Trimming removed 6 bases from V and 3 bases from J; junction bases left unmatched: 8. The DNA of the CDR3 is TGTGCCAGCAGACAATCTAGCGGGGGCCTCTACGAGCAGTACTTC. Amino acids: CASRQSSGGLYEQYF.

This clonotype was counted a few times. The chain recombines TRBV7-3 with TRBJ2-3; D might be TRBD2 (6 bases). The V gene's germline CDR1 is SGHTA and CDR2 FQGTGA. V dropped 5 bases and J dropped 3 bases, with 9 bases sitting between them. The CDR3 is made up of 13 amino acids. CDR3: CASSRGATDTQYF. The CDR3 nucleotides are TGTGCCAGCAGCCGCGGGGCAACAGATACGCAGTATTTT.

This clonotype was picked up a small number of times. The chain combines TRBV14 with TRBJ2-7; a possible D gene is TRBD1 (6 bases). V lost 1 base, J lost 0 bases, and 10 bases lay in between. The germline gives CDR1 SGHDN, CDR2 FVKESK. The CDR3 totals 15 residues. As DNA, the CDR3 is TGTGCCAGCAGCCAAGGGGGCAGGGGCTCCTACGAGCAGTACTTC. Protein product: CASSQGGRGSYEQYF.

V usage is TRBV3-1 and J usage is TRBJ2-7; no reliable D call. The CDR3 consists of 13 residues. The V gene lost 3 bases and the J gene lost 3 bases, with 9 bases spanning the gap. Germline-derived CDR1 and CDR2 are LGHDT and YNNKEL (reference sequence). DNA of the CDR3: TGTGCCAGCAGCCATCGGGCAGTCTACGAGCAGTACTTC. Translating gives CASSHRAVYEQYF.

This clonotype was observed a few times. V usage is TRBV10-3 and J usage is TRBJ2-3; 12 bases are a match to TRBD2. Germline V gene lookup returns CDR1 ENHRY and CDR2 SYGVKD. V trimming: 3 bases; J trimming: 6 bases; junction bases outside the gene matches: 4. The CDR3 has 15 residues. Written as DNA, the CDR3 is TGTGCCATCAGTGAAGGACTAGCGGGGACCGATACGCAGTATTTT. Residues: CAISEGLAGTDTQYF.

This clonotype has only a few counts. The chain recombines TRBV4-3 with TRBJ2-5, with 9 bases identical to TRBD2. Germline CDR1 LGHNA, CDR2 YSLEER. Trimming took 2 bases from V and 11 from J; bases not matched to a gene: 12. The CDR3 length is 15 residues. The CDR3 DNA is TGCGCCAGCAGCCAAAATCCGGGACTAGCAGATGAGCAGTACTTC. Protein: CASSQNPGLADEQYF.

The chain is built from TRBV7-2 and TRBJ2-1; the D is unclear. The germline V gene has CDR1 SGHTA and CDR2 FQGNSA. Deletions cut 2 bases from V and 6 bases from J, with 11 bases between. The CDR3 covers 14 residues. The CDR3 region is CASSLSVGFNEQFF. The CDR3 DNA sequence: TGTGCCAGCAGCTTATCGGTCGGGTTCAATGAGCAGTTCTTC.